This note documents a single TCR beta chain sequence. It lacks a known antigen. No base qualities exist here, and no much larger clone lies one base off it. Patients with a history of autoimmune disease or receiving systemic immunosuppression were excluded from the trial. In every dose cohort, peripheral blood was drawn for TCR sequencing at baseline, cycle 4 day 1, and cycle 7 day 1. Samples came from an open-label, multicenter, first-in-human phase I dose-escalation trial of ivuxolimab. The trial enrolled adults with locally advanced or metastatic head and neck squamous cell, hepatocellular, melanoma or renal cell carcinoma. Before TCR sequencing, CD4+ T cells and CD8+ T cells were sorted from peripheral blood as separate populations. These data are taken from a study of OX40 agonist ivuxolimab in advanced cancers. Concerning the study at large: Ivuxolimab was a fully human IgG2 agonistic monoclonal antibody targeting the costimulatory receptor OX40 (CD134). Prior anti-PD-1, anti-PD-L1 or anti-CTLA-4 therapy was permitted, and checkpoint inhibitors had been received by less than 45% of dose-escalation patients. Intravenous ivuxolimab was administered to patients every 2 weeks at six dose levels: 0.01, 0.1, 0.3, 1.5, 3 and 10 mg/kg. The paper reports the monotherapy dose-escalation portion (N = 52 patients) of the phase I ivuxolimab trial. The purpose of peripheral TCRbeta sequencing was to test whether ivuxolimab changed TCR sequence diversity and led to clonal T-cell expansion. Three dose-escalation patients achieved partial responses, one with hepatocellular carcinoma and two with cutaneous melanoma. The dose-escalation cohort was 80% to 90% male with a mean age of roughly 60 years, ranging from roughly 23 to 80. Among the roughly 50 dose-escalation patients, approximately 20 had hepatocellular carcinoma, around 15 melanoma, 9 renal cell carcinoma and 9 head and neck cancer.

On the study overall, not on this receptor specifically: At doses of 0.1 to 3.0 mg/kg, clonal expansion of both CD4+ and CD8+ T cells in blood was seen between baseline and week 6. In partial responders in the 0.1-3.0 mg/kg groups, normalized peripheral clonal expansion was found to be among the lowest, especially among CD8+ T cells. On average, CD8+ T cells showed more expanded clones than CD4+ T cells after ivuxolimab. Low levels of normalized T-cell clonal expansion were also seen in some patients who did not respond. Antigen specificity was not determined for the clonally expanded peripheral T cells.

Genomic DNA was isolated from the sorted cells so that the TCRbeta CDR3 region could be sequenced. The immunoSEQ Assay was used to sequence the TCRbeta CDR3 regions. TCRdb re-hosts the immuneACCESS table, in-frame sequences only. Its copies lack some clones; in the studies checked, an unresolved V gene accounts for under half of them, and the cause for the rest is not known. Recorded for this sample are some 58,000 clones; about 89% of them occurred a single time. The top ten constitute approximately 0.8% of the sample. From cysteine to phenylalanine, the CDR3 is 13 amino acids long. Of all the DNA, just the CDR3 is kept, 39 bases in frame from base 1. For CDR1 and CDR2, the germline V gene (reference sequence) lists LNHDA and SQIVND. V is shortened by 6 bases, J by 3 bases, and the region joining them spans 9 bases.

The receptor was isolated from an adult with an advanced solid tumor such as melanoma, head and neck, liver or kidney cancer. The chain is assembled from TRBV19 and TRBJ1-5, with the D gene uncertain. The material sequenced was CD4+ or CD8+ T cells sorted from blood, taken in a trial of the OX40 agonist ivuxolimab. This receptor carries the CDR3 CASSSRVNQPQHF. The sequenced DNA: TGTGCCAGTAGCAGTCGGGTCAATCAGCCCCAGCATTTT.